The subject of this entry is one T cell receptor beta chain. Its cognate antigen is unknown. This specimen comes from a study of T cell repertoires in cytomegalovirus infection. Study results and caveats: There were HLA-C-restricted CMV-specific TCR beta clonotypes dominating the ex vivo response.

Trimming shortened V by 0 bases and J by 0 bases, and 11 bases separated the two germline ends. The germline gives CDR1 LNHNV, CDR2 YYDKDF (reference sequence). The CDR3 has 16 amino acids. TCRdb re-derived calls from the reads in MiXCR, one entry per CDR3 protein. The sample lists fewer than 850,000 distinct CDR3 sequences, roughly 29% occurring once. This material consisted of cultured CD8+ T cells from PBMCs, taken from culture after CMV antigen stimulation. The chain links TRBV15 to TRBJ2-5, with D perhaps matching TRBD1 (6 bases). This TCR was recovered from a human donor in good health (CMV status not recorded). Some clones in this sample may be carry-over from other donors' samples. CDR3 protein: CATSRDGQSYQETQYF. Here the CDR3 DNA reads TGTGCCACCAGCAGAGATGGACAGTCGTACCAAGAGACCCAGTACTTC.